The rows below give T cell receptor beta chains drawn from one sample of a study of T cells in Graves' hyperthyroidism and ophthalmopathy. TCRdb re-called the multiplex PCR reads through MiXCR, storing one row per CDR3 protein. The repertoire holds fewer than 900,000 distinct CDR3 sequences, with about 17% as singletons. Input material: blood. The receptor source for this set is a woman aged 45-65 years with Graves' hyperthyroidism that later progressed to Graves' ophthalmopathy. The CDR3 runs from the conserved cysteine through the conserved F or W. D genes are given only for firm matches. The size field is filled for only some rows; it gives once, few, many or a size class.

many,TRBV6-2/TRBV6-3,TRBJ2-1,TRBD2,CASSYHTRAGGPYEQFF,TGTGCCAGCAGTTACCACACCCGGGCGGGGGGGCCCTATGAGCAGTTCTTC
-,TRBV30,TRBJ1-2,TRBD1,CAWRTGGDNYGYTF,TGTGCCTGGAGGACAGGGGGCGACAACTATGGCTACACCTTC
-,TRBV5-1,TRBJ2-5,-,CASSVGLRGLQETQYF,TGCGCCAGCAGCGTTGGATTAAGGGGCTTACAAGAGACCCAGTACTTC
once,TRBV7-9,TRBJ2-5,TRBD1,CASSLGRGTPQETQYF,TGTGCCAGCAGCTTGGGCAGGGGGACACCTCAAGAGACCCAGTACTTC
many,TRBV20-1,TRBJ2-7,TRBD1,CSAVSGTGGSYEQYF,TGCAGTGCTGTATCCGGGACAGGGGGCTCCTACGAGCAGTACTTC
many,TRBV12-3/TRBV12-4,TRBJ2-1,TRBD2,CASSLGIGASGGYHNEQFF,TGTGCCAGCAGTTTAGGTATCGGGGCTAGCGGGGGGTACCACAATGAGCAGTTCTTC
-,TRBV5-6,TRBJ2-1,-,CASSEYGTKGKNEQFF,TGTGCCAGCAGTGAATACGGCACGAAAGGTAAAAATGAGCAGTTCTTC
-,TRBV6-1,TRBJ2-1,TRBD2,CASRATSGRYNEQFF,TGTGCCAGCAGGGCTACTAGCGGGCGGTACAATGAGCAGTTCTTC
-,TRBV20-1,TRBJ2-7,-,CSARTHREGEQYF,TGCAGTGCTAGAACCCACAGGGAGGGCGAGCAGTACTTC
few,TRBV12-5,TRBJ2-2,-,CASGQDISGAGELFF,TGTGCTAGTGGACAAGATATTAGCGGTGCCGGGGAGCTGTTTTTT
few,TRBV2,TRBJ1-3,-,CASNPTGVSGNTIYF,TGTGCCAGCAACCCTACAGGCGTCTCCGGAAACACCATATATTTT
many,TRBV3-1,TRBJ1-6,TRBD1,CASSPTGGTTSSPLHF,TGTGCCAGCAGCCCCACAGGGGGCACAACCAGTTCACCCCTCCACTTT
-,TRBV10-1,TRBJ1-2,-,CASTMTATNYGYTF,TGCGCCAGCACCATGACAGCCACGAACTATGGCTACACCTTC
few,TRBV7-3,TRBJ2-1,TRBD2,CASSKSGGAVEQFF,TGTGCCAGCAGCAAAAGCGGGGGGGCCGTTGAGCAGTTCTTC
-,TRBV4-1,TRBJ2-7,-,CASSPLATTSYEQYF,TGCGCCAGCAGCCCCCTAGCTACCACCTCCTACGAGCAGTACTTC
-,TRBV20-1,TRBJ1-5,TRBD1,CSARDRDSHPYSNQPQHF,TGCAGTGCTAGAGACCGGGACAGTCACCCTTATAGCAATCAGCCCCAGCATTTT
many,TRBV11-3,TRBJ2-3,TRBD2,CASSSGLGVSTDTQYF,TGTGCCAGCAGCTCGGGACTAGGGGTGAGCACAGATACGCAGTATTTT
-,TRBV6-1,TRBJ2-1,TRBD2,CASIVTSGGVGEQFF,TGTGCCAGCATCGTGACTAGCGGGGGGGTGGGTGAGCAGTTCTTC